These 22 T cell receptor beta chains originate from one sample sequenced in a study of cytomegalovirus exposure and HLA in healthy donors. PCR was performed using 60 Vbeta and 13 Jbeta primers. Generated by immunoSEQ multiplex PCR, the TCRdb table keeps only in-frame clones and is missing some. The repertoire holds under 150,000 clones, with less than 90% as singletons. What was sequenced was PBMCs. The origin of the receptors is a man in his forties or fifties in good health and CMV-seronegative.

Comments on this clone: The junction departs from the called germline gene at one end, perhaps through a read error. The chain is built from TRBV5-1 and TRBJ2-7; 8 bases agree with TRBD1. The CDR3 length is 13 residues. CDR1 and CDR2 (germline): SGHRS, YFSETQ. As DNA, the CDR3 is TGCGCCAGCAGCTTGGCCGAGGGACAGGCCAGCAGCTTC. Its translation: CASSLAEGQASSF.

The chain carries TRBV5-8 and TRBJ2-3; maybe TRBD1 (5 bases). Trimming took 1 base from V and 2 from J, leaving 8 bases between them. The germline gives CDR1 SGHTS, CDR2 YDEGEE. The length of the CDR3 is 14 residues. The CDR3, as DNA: TGTGCCAGCAGCTTGCAGGGATCCACAGATACGCAGTATTTT. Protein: CASSLQGSTDTQYF.

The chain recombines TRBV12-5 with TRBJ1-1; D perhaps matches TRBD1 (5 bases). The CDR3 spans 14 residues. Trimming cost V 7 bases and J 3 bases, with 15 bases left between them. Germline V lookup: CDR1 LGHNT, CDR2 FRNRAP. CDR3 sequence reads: CASASSGGDTEAFF. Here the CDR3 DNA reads TGTGCTAGTGCCTCATCGGGGGGGGACACTGAAGCTTTCTTT.

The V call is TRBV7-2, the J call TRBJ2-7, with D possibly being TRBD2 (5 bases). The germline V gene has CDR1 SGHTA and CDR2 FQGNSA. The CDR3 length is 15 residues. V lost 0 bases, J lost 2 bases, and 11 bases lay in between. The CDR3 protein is CASSLAGLRTYEQYF. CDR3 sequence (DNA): TGTGCCAGCAGCTTAGCCGGACTGAGGACCTACGAGCAGTACTTC. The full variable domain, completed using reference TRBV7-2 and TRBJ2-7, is GAGVSQSPSNKVTEKGKDVELRCDPISGHTALYWYRQSLGQGLEFLIYFQGNSAPDKSGLPSDRFSAERTGGSVSTLTIQRTQQEDSAVYLCASSLAGLRTYEQYFGPGTRLTVT.

CDR3 sequence reads: CASRGDVDEKLFF. The CDR3 nucleotides read TGCGCCAGCAGAGGGGATGTGGATGAAAAACTGTTTTTT. This chain links TRBV5-1 with TRBJ1-4, with D perhaps TRBD1 (5 bases). This CDR3 has 13 amino acids. The V gene lost 5 bases and the J gene lost 6 bases, with 11 bases spanning the gap. Per germline, CDR1 SGHRS and CDR2 YFSETQ.

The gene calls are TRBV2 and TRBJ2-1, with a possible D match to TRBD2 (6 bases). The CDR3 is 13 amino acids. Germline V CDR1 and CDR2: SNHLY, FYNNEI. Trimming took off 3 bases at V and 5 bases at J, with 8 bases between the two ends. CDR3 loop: CASSEGLNNEQFF. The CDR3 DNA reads TGTGCCAGCAGTGAGGGACTTAACAATGAGCAGTTCTTC.

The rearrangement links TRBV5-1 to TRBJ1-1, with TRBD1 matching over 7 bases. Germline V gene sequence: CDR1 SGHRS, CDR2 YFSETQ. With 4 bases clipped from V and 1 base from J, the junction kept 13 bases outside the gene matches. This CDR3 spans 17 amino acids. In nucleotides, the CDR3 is TGCGCCAGCAGCACCGACAGGGAAGAGGGAAGGAACACTGAAGCTTTCTTT. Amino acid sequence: CASSTDREEGRNTEAFF.

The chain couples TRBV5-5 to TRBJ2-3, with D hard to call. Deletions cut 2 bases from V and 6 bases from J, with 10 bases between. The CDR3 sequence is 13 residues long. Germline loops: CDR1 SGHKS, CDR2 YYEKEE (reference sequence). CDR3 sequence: CASSFSPLDTQYF. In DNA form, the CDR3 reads TGTGCCAGCAGCTTCTCCCCCTTGGATACGCAGTATTTT.

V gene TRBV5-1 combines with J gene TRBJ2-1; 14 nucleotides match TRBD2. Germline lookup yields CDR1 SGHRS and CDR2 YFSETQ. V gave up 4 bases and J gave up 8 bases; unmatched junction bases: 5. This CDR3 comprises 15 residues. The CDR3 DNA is TGCGCCAGCAGCCAGGGGACTAGCGGGAGTTATGAGCAGTTCTTC. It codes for CASSQGTSGSYEQFF.

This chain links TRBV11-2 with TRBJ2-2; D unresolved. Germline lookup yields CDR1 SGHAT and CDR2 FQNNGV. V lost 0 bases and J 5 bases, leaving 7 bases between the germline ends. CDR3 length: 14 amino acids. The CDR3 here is CASSLEEATGELFF. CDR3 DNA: TGTGCCAGCAGCTTAGAAGAAGCAACCGGGGAGCTGTTTTTT.

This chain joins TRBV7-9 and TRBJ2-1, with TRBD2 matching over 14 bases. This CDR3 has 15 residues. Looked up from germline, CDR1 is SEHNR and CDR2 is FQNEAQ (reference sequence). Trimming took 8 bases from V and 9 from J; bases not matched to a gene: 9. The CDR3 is CASGSGLAGVVEQFF. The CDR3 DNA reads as TGTGCCAGCGGATCGGGACTAGCGGGAGTGGTTGAGCAGTTCTTC.

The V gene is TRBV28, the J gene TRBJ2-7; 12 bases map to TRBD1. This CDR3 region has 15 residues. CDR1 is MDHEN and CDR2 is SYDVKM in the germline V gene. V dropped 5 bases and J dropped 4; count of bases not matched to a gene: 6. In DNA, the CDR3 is TGTGCCAGCAGTCAAGGGACAGGGGGCGGGTACGAGCAGTACTTC. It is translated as CASSQGTGGGYEQYF.

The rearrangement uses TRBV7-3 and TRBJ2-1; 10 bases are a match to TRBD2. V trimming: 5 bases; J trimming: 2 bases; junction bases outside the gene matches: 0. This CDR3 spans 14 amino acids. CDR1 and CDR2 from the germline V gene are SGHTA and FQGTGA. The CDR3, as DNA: TGTGCCAGCAGCACTAGCGGGACCTACAATGAGCAGTTCTTC. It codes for CASSTSGTYNEQFF.

The CDR3 coding sequence is TGTGCCAGCAGCTTGGACTTCTCTGGGGCCAACGTCCTGACTTTC. Residues: CASSLDFSGANVLTF. The chain is built from TRBV5-4 and TRBJ2-6; no definite D call. The length of the CDR3 is 15 residues. V was clipped by 0 bases and J by 0 bases, with 4 bases between them. Germline V lookup: CDR1 SGHNT, CDR2 YYREEE (reference sequence). Full variable domain (outside the CDR3, taken from reference TRBV5-4 and TRBJ2-6): ETGVTQSPTHLIKTRGQQVTLRCSSQSGHNTVSWYQQALGQGPQFIFQYYREEENGRGNFPPRFSGLQFPNYSSELNVNALELDDSALYLCASSLDFSGANVLTFGAGSRLTVL.

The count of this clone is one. The CDR3 here is CASRSRMGQGAPWYQETQYF. The CDR3 coding sequence is TGTGCAAGTCGCTCCCGAATGGGACAGGGGGCCCCTTGGTACCAAGAGACCCAGTACTTC. This chain connects TRBV12-2 to TRBJ2-5; TRBD1, as called in the table, went unchecked against the DNA. TRBV12-2 is a pseudogene segment. The CDR3 is made up of 20 amino acids.

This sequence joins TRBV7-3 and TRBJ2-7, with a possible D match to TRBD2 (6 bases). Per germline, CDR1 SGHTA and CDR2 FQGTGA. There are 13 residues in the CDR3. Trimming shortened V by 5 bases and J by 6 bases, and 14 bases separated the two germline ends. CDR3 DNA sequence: TGTGCCAGCAGCACGACTAGGACGGGCGAGCAGTACTTC. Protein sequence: CASSTTRTGEQYF.

The CDR3: CASSLGGRQGDTEAFF. The DNA for the CDR3 is TGTGCCAGCAGCTTAGGAGGGAGACAGGGGGACACTGAAGCTTTCTTT. The chain has TRBV7-6 and TRBJ1-1; 9 nucleotides agree with TRBD1. Germline loops: CDR1 SGHVS, CDR2 FNYEAQ. The trim removed 1 base at V and 3 bases at J, leaving 6 bases unmatched. The CDR3 extends over 16 amino acids.

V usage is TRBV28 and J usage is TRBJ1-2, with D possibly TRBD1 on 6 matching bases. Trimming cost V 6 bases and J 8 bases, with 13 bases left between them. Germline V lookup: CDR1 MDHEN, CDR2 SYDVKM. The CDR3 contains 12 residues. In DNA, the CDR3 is TGTGCCAGCAGCTGGGCAGGGGACGGCTACACCTTC. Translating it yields CASSWAGDGYTF.

CDR3 bases: TGTGCCAGCAGCCCCCGGGCTAGCGGGAGGTTCAACAATGAGCAGTTCTTC. Amino acids: CASSPRASGRFNNEQFF. V and J are TRBV7-3 and TRBJ2-1; 11 bases map to TRBD2. The germline V gene encodes CDR1 SGHTA and CDR2 FQGTGA. With 5 bases clipped from V and 5 bases from J, the junction kept 11 bases outside the gene matches. The CDR3 spans 17 residues.

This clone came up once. This CDR3 is CASSLIGGEVTNEKLFF. Written as DNA, the CDR3 is TGTGCCAGCAGTTTAATCGGCGGCGAAGTAACTAATGAAAAACTGTTTTTT. The V gene is TRBV27, the J gene TRBJ1-4, with unresolved D. With 2 bases removed from V and 1 base from J, the gap between germline ends came to 14 bases. The CDR3 has 17 amino acids. Germline V lookup: CDR1 MNHEY, CDR2 SMNVEV (reference sequence).

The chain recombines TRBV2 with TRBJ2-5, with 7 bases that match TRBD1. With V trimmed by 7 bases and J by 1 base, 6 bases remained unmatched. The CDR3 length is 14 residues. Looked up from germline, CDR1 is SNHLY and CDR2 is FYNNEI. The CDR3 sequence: CASIGWDSQETQYF. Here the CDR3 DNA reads TGTGCCAGCATTGGGTGGGACAGCCAAGAGACCCAGTACTTC.

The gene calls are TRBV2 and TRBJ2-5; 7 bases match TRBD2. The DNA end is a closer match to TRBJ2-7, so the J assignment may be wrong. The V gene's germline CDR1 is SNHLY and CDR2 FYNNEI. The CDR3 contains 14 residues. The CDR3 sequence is CASSELRGGPEQYF. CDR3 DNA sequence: TGTGCCAGCAGTGAATTACGCGGGGGACCCGAGCAGTACTTC.